The 25 T cell receptor beta chains below come from one sample, sequenced in a study of blood T cell repertoires in COVID-19 (dated by TCRdb to about 2020). The method behind the library was the immunoSEQ multiplex PCR assay. TCRdb re-hosts the immuneACCESS table, in-frame sequences only. Its copies lack some clones; in the studies checked, an unresolved V gene accounts for under half of them, and the cause for the rest is not known. The sample table lists fewer than 200,000 clones, 80% to 90% of them with a count of one. Clones ranked in the top ten supply 3.6% of the sample. The sample consisted of PBMCs or T cells enriched from blood (not recorded which). The receptors derive from a woman between 45 and 65 years old in a cohort exposed to, infected with or recovered from COVID-19 (not recorded which).

The V and J genes are TRBV6-2 or TRBV6-3 and TRBJ2-7; 7 bases are a match to TRBD2. V lost 6 bases to trimming and J lost 4 bases; unmatched junction nucleotides: 9. The CDR3 runs to 14 residues. Per germline, CDR1 MNHEY and CDR2 SVGEGT. CDR3 DNA: TGTGCCAGCAGCTCCCGGGGAGGGAGGTACGAGCAGTACTTC. This sequence encodes CASSSRGGRYEQYF.

The table lists this clone with a count of one. This chain connects TRBV18 to TRBJ2-7, with TRBD2 matching over 11 bases. Per the germline V gene, CDR1 is KGHSH and CDR2 is LQKENI. Unmatched junction bases numbered 13, after V lost 3 bases and J lost 3 bases. The CDR3 spans 18 residues. CDR3 sequence: CASSPRSIVTSGSYEQYF. As DNA, the CDR3 is TGTGCCAGCTCACCGCGAAGCATCGTTACTAGCGGGAGCTACGAGCAGTACTTC.

J is TRBJ1-4 and V is TRBV5-5; tentatively, D is TRBD1 (5 bases). CDR1 is SGHKS and CDR2 is YYEKEE in the germline V gene (reference sequence). This CDR3 contains 18 residues. Trimming took 2 bases from V and 6 from J, leaving 23 bases between them. CDR3 DNA sequence: TGTGCCAGCAGCTTCGGCTTCCAGGGTGGGTGGTTGGATGAAAAACTGTTTTTT. Amino acid sequence: CASSFGFQGGWLDEKLFF.

This clone was observed a handful of times. V and J are TRBV11-2 and TRBJ2-7, with D tentatively TRBD2 (5 bases). Germline V gives CDR1 SGHAT, CDR2 FQNNGV. Trimming removed 2 bases from V and 9 bases from J, with 11 bases in between. The CDR3 covers 12 residues. CDR3 nucleotides: TGTGCCAGCAGCTTACACGGACTCTGGCAGTACTTC. Amino acids: CASSLHGLWQYF.

J is TRBJ1-4 and V is TRBV5-1; a weak D match, TRBD1 (5 bases). This CDR3 contains 16 residues. V dropped 0 bases and J dropped 7 bases, with 16 bases sitting between them. In germline, CDR1 is SGHRS, CDR2 YFSETQ. The CDR3 is CASSLDAGTSIEKLFF. CDR3 nucleotides: TGCGCCAGCAGCTTGGACGCCGGGACTTCTATTGAAAAACTGTTTTTT.

J is TRBJ1-5 and V is TRBV19; possibly TRBD1 for D (6 bases). Trimming removed 6 bases at V and 0 bases at J, with 18 bases between. Germline lookup yields CDR1 LNHDA and CDR2 SQIVND (reference sequence). CDR3 size: 17 residues. CDR3 sequence reads: CASSKFEGVGSNQPQHF. The DNA of the CDR3 is TGTGCCAGTAGCAAGTTCGAGGGGGTGGGTAGCAATCAGCCCCAGCATTTT.

V is TRBV5-1 and J is TRBJ2-1, with D perhaps matching TRBD1 (6 bases). Germline values: CDR1 SGHRS, CDR2 YFSETQ. The CDR3 loop spans 15 amino acids. V was clipped by 0 bases and J by 8 bases, with 15 bases between them. CDR3 protein: CASSLAASGGHEQFF. DNA for the CDR3: TGCGCCAGCAGCTTGGCCGCTAGTGGGGGCCATGAGCAGTTCTTC.

The genes are TRBV4-1 and TRBJ2-4; 7 bases are shared with TRBD1. Germline V CDR1 and CDR2: MGHRA, YSYEKL. The J segment lost 3 bases and the V segment lost 0 bases, leaving 8 bases of the junction unmatched. This CDR3 has 17 amino acids. CDR3 DNA: TGCGCCAGCAGCCAAGAAATGGGACAGTCAAACAAAAACATTCAGTACTTC. This sequence encodes CASSQEMGQSNKNIQYF.

J is TRBJ2-3 and V is TRBV19, with D possibly TRBD2 on 7 matching bases. The germline CDR1 and CDR2 sequences are LNHDA and SQIVND (reference sequence). V was cut by 8 bases and J by 0 bases, with 15 bases left in between. CDR3 length: 15 residues. In nucleotides, the CDR3 is TGTGCCAGTGGCGAGAGGGGGGGTAGCACAGATACGCAGTATTTT. Translation: CASGERGGSTDTQYF.

The chain couples TRBV4-1 to TRBJ1-5, with TRBD1 matching 7 bases. V lost 5 bases, J lost 5 bases, and 9 bases stayed unmatched. CDR1 MGHRA and CDR2 YSYEKL come from the germline V gene. This CDR3 has 15 residues. The CDR3 reads CASSVPGQPHQPQHF. DNA for the CDR3: TGCGCCAGCAGCGTCCCGGGACAGCCCCATCAGCCCCAGCATTTT.

CDR3 region: CASSHSRGRLYGYTF. The CDR3 DNA sequence: TGTGCCAGCAGCCACAGTAGGGGGCGACTCTATGGCTACACCTTC. This chain links TRBV12-1 with TRBJ1-2; the table's D gene call, TRBD1, was not cross checked with the DNA. TRBV12-1 corresponds to a pseudogene. The CDR3 is made up of 15 amino acids.

The chain employs TRBV18 and TRBJ2-1, with TRBD2 matching 7 bases. Unmatched junction bases numbered 10, after V lost 3 bases and J lost 2 bases. The CDR3 length is 17 residues. Germline lookup yields CDR1 KGHSH and CDR2 LQKENI. CDR3 coding DNA: TGTGCCAGCTCACCCCGTCCGACTAGCCCCACCTACAATGAGCAGTTCTTC. This sequence encodes CASSPRPTSPTYNEQFF.

The genes are TRBV3-1 (or the pseudogene TRBV3-2) and TRBJ1-1, with D unclear. Per germline, CDR1 LGHDT and CDR2 YNNKEL (reference sequence). The CDR3 consists of 11 residues. Between the trimmed V and J ends, which lost 7 bases and 3 bases, there was a span of 6 bases. CDR3 loop: CASTRDTEAFF. Here the CDR3 DNA reads TGTGCCAGCACCCGAGACACTGAAGCTTTCTTT.

The chain employs TRBV7-2 and TRBJ2-5; a possible D gene is TRBD1 (5 bases). This CDR3 comprises 13 residues. V lost 6 bases and J lost 1, with 9 bases in between. Germline CDR1 SGHTA, CDR2 FQGNSA. CDR3: CASRGPGQETQYF. The CDR3 coding sequence is TGTGCCAGCAGGGGGCCGGGCCAAGAGACCCAGTACTTC.

The J gene is TRBJ2-2, the V gene TRBV7-6; maybe TRBD2 (5 bases). Germline CDR1 and CDR2: SGHVS and FNYEAQ. V dropped 1 base and J dropped 5 bases, with 11 bases sitting between them. This CDR3 has 15 residues. The CDR3 loop reads CASSLDSPGTGELFF. The CDR3 region has the DNA TGTGCCAGCAGCTTAGACAGCCCGGGAACCGGGGAGCTGTTTTTT.

J is TRBJ1-2 and V is TRBV7-2; 9 bases line up with TRBD1. CDR1 is SGHTA and CDR2 is FQGNSA in the germline V gene. V was pared by 0 bases and J by 1 base, with 15 bases of the junction left unmatched. CDR3 length: 20 amino acids. CDR3 coding DNA: TGTGCCAGCAGCTTAGCGATTTTCTGGACAGGGGAAGGAAGTAACTATGGCTACACCTTC. Residues: CASSLAIFWTGEGSNYGYTF.

DNA for the CDR3: TGTGCCAGCAGCGCCCAAGGGGCTGCGCGCTACTATGGCTACACCTTC. Translated: CASSAQGAARYYGYTF. This rearrangement joins TRBV9 to TRBJ1-2, with TRBD1 as a possible D gene (5 bases). This CDR3 comprises 16 residues. Germline V gene data show CDR1 as SGDLS and CDR2 as YYNGEE. V dropped 3 bases and J dropped 3 bases, with 18 bases sitting between them.

At least ten counts were recorded for this clone. V usage is TRBV27 and J usage is TRBJ1-6, with D perhaps matching TRBD1 (5 bases). The CDR3 loop spans 15 amino acids. Trimming left V 2 bases short and J 6 bases short, with 11 bases between. Germline values: CDR1 MNHEY, CDR2 SMNVEV (reference sequence). The CDR3 DNA sequence: TGTGCCAGCAGTTTAGAAGGGGTGACTAATTCACCCCTCCACTTT. It specifies CASSLEGVTNSPLHF.

The chain recombines TRBV23-1 with TRBJ2-3; 14 positions match TRBD2. TRBV23-1 is marked as an open reading frame, function uncertain. V shed 4 bases, J shed 4 bases, and the junction held 19 bases outside the gene matches. The CDR3 has 21 amino acids. The CDR3 sequence is CASSPSTRLAGGPWWSDTQYF. CDR3 coding DNA: TGCGCCAGCAGTCCCTCGACTCGACTAGCGGGGGGGCCTTGGTGGTCAGATACGCAGTATTTT.

The chain is built from TRBV10-3 and TRBJ2-3, with 10 bases identical to TRBD2. V was pared by 8 bases and J by 3 bases, with 5 bases of the junction left unmatched. The CDR3 loop spans 14 amino acids. CDR1 and CDR2 (germline): ENHRY, SYGVKD. CDR3 sequence: CAISLAGETDTQYF. DNA of the CDR3: TGTGCCATCTCGCTAGCGGGGGAGACAGATACGCAGTATTTT.

The rearrangement uses TRBV11-2 and TRBJ2-7; TRBD1 aligns across 11 bases. CDR1 is SGHAT, CDR2 FQNNGV, per germline. V lost 5 bases and J lost 2; bases outside the gene matches: 2. The CDR3 totals 14 residues. CDR3 DNA: TGTGCCAGCAGCCGGGACAGGGGGACCTACGAGCAGTACTTC. Translation gives CASSRDRGTYEQYF.

Written as DNA, the CDR3 is TGTGCCAGCAGCCAAGGACAGCCGAACACCGGGGAGCTGTTTTTT. Translation gives CASSQGQPNTGELFF. V is TRBV4-2 and J is TRBJ2-2, with D tentatively TRBD1 (5 bases). The CDR3 has 15 residues. V was pared by 1 base and J by 0 bases, with 6 bases between. Germline V gives CDR1 LGHNA, CDR2 YNFKEQ.

This clone appeared once. The chain employs TRBV19 and TRBJ2-7, with 9 bases matching TRBD1. The trim removed 6 bases at V and 0 bases at J, leaving 9 bases unmatched. This CDR3 contains 16 residues. Germline V gene data show CDR1 as LNHDA and CDR2 as SQIVND (reference sequence). For the CDR3, the DNA is TGTGCCAGTAGCCCCTTATTGGGACAGGGCTCCTACGAGCAGTACTTC. Translation gives CASSPLLGQGSYEQYF.

The chain carries TRBV28 and TRBJ1-2; TRBD1 agrees at 9 bases. Trimming took 4 bases from V and 7 from J; bases not matched to a gene: 7. The V gene's germline CDR1 is MDHEN and CDR2 SYDVKM. CDR3 length: 14 amino acids. The DNA of the CDR3 is TGTGCCAGCAGTTCCAGACGACAGGGGGGTGGCTACACCTTC. Translated: CASSSRRQGGGYTF.

The chain links TRBV6-1 to TRBJ2-7, with D possibly TRBD1 on 6 matching bases. The length of the CDR3 is 13 residues. The V end was cut by 2 bases, the J end by 2 bases, with 7 bases between. Germline V gene lookup returns CDR1 MNHNS and CDR2 SASEGT. DNA of the CDR3: TGTGCCAGCAGTGAATCAGGGGCCTACGAGCAGTACTTC. Translating gives CASSESGAYEQYF.